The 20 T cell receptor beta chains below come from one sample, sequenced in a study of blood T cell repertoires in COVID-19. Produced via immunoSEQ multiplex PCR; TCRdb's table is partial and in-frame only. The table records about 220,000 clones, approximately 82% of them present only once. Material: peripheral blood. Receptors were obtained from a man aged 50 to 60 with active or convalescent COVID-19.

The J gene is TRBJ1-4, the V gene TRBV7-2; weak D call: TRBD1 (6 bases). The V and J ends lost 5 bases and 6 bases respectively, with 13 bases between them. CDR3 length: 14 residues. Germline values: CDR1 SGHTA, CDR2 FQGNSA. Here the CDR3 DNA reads TGTGCCAGCAGCACAGGGAACTGGGATGAAAAACTGTTTTTT. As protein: CASSTGNWDEKLFF.

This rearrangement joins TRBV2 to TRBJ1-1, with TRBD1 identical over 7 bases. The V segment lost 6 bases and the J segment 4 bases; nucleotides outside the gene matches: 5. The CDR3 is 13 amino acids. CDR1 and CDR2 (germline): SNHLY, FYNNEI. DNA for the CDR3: TGTGCCAGCAGGGATAACAGGGGCACTGAAGCTTTCTTT. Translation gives CASRDNRGTEAFF.

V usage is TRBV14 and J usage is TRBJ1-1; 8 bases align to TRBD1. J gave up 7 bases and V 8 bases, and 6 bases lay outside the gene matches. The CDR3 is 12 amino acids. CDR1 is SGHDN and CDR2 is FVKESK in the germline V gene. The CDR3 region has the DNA TGTGCCAGCTTAGACAGGGGAAATGAAGCTTTCTTT. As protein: CASLDRGNEAFF.

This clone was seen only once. The CDR3 nucleotides are TGCGCCAGCAGTGAGGGGAGCTCCTACAATGAGCAGTTCTTC. Encoded protein: CASSEGSSYNEQFF. The chain uses TRBV10-2 and TRBJ2-1; tentatively, D is TRBD2 (5 bases). The CDR3 runs to 14 residues. The ends were cut back, 2 bases at V and 0 bases at J, with 5 bases in the middle. CDR1 is WSHSY and CDR2 is SAAADI in the germline V gene.

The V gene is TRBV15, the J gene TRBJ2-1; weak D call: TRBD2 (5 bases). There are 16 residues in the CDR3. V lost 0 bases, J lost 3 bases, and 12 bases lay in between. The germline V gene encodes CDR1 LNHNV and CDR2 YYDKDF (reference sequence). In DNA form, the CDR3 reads TGTGCCACCAGCAGAGAAGGCGGAGGAGGCTACAATGAGCAGTTCTTC. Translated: CATSREGGGGYNEQFF.

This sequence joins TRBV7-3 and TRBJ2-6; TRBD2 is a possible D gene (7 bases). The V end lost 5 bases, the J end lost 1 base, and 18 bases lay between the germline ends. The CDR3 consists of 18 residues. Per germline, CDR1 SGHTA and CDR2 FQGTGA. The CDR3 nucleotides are TGTGCCAGCAGCCCCCGCCCGGGGGGCGGGTCTGGGGCCAACGTCCTGACTTTC. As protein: CASSPRPGGGSGANVLTF.

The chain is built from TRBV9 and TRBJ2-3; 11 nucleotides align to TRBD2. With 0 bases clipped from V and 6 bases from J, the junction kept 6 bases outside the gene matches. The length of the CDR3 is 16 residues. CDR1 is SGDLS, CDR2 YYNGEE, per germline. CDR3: CASSVGSGGAYDTQYF. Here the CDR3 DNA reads TGTGCCAGCAGCGTAGGTAGCGGGGGGGCATATGATACGCAGTATTTT. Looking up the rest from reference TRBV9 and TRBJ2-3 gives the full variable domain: DSGVTQTPKHLITATGQRVTLRCSPRSGDLSVYWYQQSLDQGLQFLIQYYNGEERAKGNILERFSAQQFPDLHSELNLSSLELGDSALYFCASSVGSGGAYDTQYFGPGTRLTVL.

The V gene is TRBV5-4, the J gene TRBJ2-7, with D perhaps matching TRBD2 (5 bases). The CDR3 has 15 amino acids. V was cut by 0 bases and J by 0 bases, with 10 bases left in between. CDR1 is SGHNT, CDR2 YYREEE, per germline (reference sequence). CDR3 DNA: TGTGCCAGCAGCTTGGCCCCGGGAAACTCCTACGAGCAGTACTTC. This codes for CASSLAPGNSYEQYF.

The CDR3 DNA is TGTGCCAGCAGCACCTTGGGCGGGAGGCCTTCGCAGCAGTTCTTC. This codes for CASSTLGGRPSQQFF. The genes are TRBV7-9 and TRBJ2-1, with 8 bases lining up with TRBD2. Germline CDR1 is SEHNR and CDR2 is FQNEAQ (reference sequence). Germline trimming cut 5 bases from V and 11 bases from J; bases unmatched to any gene: 14. This CDR3 is 15 amino acids long.

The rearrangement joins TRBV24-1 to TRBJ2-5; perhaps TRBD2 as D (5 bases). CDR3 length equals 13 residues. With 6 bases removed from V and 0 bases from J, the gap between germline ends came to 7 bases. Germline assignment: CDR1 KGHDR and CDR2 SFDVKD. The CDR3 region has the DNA TGTGCCACCAGTCGAGGGCACCAAGAGACCCAGTACTTC. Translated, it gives CATSRGHQETQYF.

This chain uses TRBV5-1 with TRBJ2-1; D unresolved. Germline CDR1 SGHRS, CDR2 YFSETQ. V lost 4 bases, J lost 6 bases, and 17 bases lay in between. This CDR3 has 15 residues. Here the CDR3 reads CASSPPLGQINEQFF. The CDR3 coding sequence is TGCGCCAGCAGCCCCCCGCTTGGGCAGATCAATGAGCAGTTCTTC.

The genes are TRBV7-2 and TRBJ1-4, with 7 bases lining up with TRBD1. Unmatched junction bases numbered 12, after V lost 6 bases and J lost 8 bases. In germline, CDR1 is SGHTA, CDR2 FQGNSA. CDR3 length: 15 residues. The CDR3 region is CASSLTLMDREKLFF. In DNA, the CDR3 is TGTGCCAGCAGTTTGACCCTAATGGACAGGGAAAAACTGTTTTTT.

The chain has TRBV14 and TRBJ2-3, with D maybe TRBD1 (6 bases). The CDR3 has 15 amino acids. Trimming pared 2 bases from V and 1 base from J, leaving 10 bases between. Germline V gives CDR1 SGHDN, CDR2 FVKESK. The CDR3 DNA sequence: TGTGCCAGCAGCCAATTGACAGGTCGCACAGATACGCAGTATTTT. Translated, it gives CASSQLTGRTDTQYF.

The CDR3 loop reads CSVGFAWALGQPQHF. The CDR3 DNA sequence: TGCAGCGTTGGTTTCGCCTGGGCCCTTGGTCAGCCCCAGCATTTT. The chain combines TRBV29-1 with TRBJ1-5, with D unresolved. From germline, CDR1 is SQVTM and CDR2 ANQGSEA. The CDR3 is 15 amino acids. V lost 4 bases and J lost 6, with 19 bases in between.

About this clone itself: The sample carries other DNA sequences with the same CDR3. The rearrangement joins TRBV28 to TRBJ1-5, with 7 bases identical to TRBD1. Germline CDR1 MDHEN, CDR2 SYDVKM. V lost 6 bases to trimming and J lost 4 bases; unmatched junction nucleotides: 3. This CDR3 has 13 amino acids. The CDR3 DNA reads TGTGCCAGCAGCCCAGGGGGTAATCAGCCCCAGCATTTT. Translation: CASSPGGNQPQHF.

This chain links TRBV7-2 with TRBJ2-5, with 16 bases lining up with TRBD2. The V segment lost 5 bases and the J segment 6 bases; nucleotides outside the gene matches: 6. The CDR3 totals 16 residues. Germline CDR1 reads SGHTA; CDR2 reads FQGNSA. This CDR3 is CASSPKGLAGGQTQYF. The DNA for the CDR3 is TGTGCCAGCAGCCCGAAGGGACTAGCGGGAGGGCAGACCCAGTACTTC.

In DNA, the CDR3 is TGTGCCAGCAGCAAAGAGACAGGGGTCCGCTCCTACAATGAGCAGTTCTTC. Protein: CASSKETGVRSYNEQFF. The chain carries TRBV21-1 and TRBJ2-1; the table's D call, TRBD1, has no DNA check behind it. TRBV21-1 is tagged as a pseudogene. CDR3 length equals 17 residues.

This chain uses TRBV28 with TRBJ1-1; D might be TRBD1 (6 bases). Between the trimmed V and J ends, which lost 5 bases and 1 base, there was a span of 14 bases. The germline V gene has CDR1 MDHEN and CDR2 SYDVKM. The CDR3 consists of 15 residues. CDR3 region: CASSLTGSGNTEAFF. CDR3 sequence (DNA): TGTGCCAGCAGTCTAACAGGGTCGGGGAACACTGAAGCTTTCTTT.

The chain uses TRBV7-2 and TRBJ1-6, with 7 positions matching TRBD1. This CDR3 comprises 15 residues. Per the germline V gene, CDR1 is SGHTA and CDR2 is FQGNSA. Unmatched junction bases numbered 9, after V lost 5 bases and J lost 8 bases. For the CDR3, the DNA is TGTGCCAGCAGCCCCCGGGGCAGGGGGGATTCACCCCTCCACTTT. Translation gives CASSPRGRGDSPLHF.

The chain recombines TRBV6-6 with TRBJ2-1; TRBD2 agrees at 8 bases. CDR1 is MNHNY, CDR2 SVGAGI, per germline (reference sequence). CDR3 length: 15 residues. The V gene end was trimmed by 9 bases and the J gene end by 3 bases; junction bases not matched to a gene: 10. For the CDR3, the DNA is TGTGCCAGTTCCGCCGGGAGGGCTGGCTACAATGAGCAGTTCTTC. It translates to CASSAGRAGYNEQFF.